The next 9 T cell receptor beta chains were all read from a single sample in a study of monozygotic twins with inflammatory bowel disease (dated by TCRdb to the late 2010s). Library preparation was by 5' RACE. TCRdb names Illumina HiSeq 2500 as the instrument used. The reads underwent TCRdb reprocessing, giving one record for each CDR3 protein sequence and no DNA. The data table for this sample lists 200,000 to 250,000 distinct CDR3 sequences. 7.7% of the sample comes from the top ten. The source material was blood. These receptor sequences come from a human donor with ulcerative colitis or Crohn's disease, or a healthy co-twin of an affected twin (not recorded which).

The chain employs TRBV28 and TRBJ2-5; TCRdb selects TRBD1, and the lack of DNA leaves this call unchecked. The germline CDR1 and CDR2 sequences are MDHEN and SYDVKM. The CDR3 is made up of 15 amino acids. The CDR3 region is CASSSSYRGRETQYF.

The chain couples TRBV6-1 to TRBJ2-1; absent DNA, TCRdb's TRBD2 call cannot be checked. Germline V gene data show CDR1 as MNHNS and CDR2 as SASEGT. The CDR3 consists of 18 residues. CDR3 residues: CASSSLPGLAGGYNEQFF.

The chain combines TRBV7-9 with TRBJ1-6; the D gene TCRdb calls, TRBD1, cannot be checked with no DNA. This CDR3 has 15 amino acids. CDR1 is SEHNR, CDR2 FQNEAQ, per germline (reference sequence). The CDR3 loop is CASSTQGLGSSPLHF.

The genes are TRBV7-9 and TRBJ2-7. The germline V gene has CDR1 SEHNR and CDR2 FQNEAQ (reference sequence). The CDR3 has 14 amino acids. The CDR3 here is CASSLEQLAYEQYF.

The V gene is TRBV24-1, the J gene TRBJ1-5; TCRdb outputs TRBD1, but without DNA this stays unchecked. The length of the CDR3 is 16 residues. In germline, CDR1 is KGHDR, CDR2 SFDVKD. This CDR3 reads CATSELQGIGNQPQHF.

The chain has TRBV7-8 and TRBJ2-7. Germline-derived CDR1 and CDR2 are SGHVS and FQNEAQ. The CDR3 contains 13 residues. CDR3: CASSLGFSYEQYF. Filled out from reference TRBV7-8 and TRBJ2-7, the complete variable domain reads GAGVSQSPRYKVAKRGQDVALRCDPISGHVSLFWYQQALGQGPEFLTYFQNEAQLDKSGLPSDRFFAERPEGSVSTLKIQRTQQEDSAVYLCASSLGFSYEQYFGPGTRLTVT.

The rearrangement links TRBV24-1 to TRBJ2-3; TCRdb calls TRBD1, which cannot be checked without DNA. The CDR3 sequence is 13 residues long. Germline V gives CDR1 KGHDR, CDR2 SFDVKD. Here the CDR3 reads CAVATGGTDTQYF.

The V call is TRBV23-1, the J call TRBJ1-2; TCRdb's D call, TRBD1, is unchecked because there is no DNA. TRBV23-1 is an ORF, with its function uncertain. The CDR3 runs 14 residues. CDR3 sequence: CASSQRTGPRVYTF.

The J gene is TRBJ1-2, the V gene TRBV20-1. In germline, CDR1 is DFQATT, CDR2 SNEGSKA (reference sequence). The CDR3 totals 15 residues. CDR3 in amino acids: CSARLPNGGLYGYTF.